This TCR beta chain is from a study of blood T cell repertoires in COVID-19. In the study overall: Both acute and convalescent COVID-19 samples were obtained from the United States, Italy and Spain. In each case, the material was cDNA or gDNA derived from T cells, B-cell-depleted T cells, or PBMCs.

In the original workflow: Reference gene primer amplification gave estimated nucleated cell counts. Repertoires were generated with immunoSEQ multiplex PCR, while TCRdb's copy carries only in-frame clones and drops some. The DNA was the basis for D and trimming; V, J and clone size are from that table. The sample contains 30,000 to 45,000 clones, 90% of which appear only once. This CDR3 spans 16 amino acids. Germline V CDR1 and CDR2: SGHKS, YYEKEE (reference sequence). Trimming cost V 2 bases and J 0 bases; bases outside gene matches: 5. The chain couples TRBV5-5 to TRBJ2-7; 10 nucleotides match TRBD2. The origin of this receptor is a human donor in a cohort sampled during active COVID-19. Sequenced sample: peripheral blood. The CDR3 nucleotides read TGTGCCAGCAGCTTCGGGCTAGCGGGGGCCTCCTACGAGCAGTACTTC. Translated: CASSFGLAGASYEQYF.